A selection of T cell receptor beta chains follows, all from one sample in a study of cytomegalovirus exposure and HLA in healthy donors. Clones were read by immunoSEQ multiplex PCR, and TCRdb kept only the in-frame ones, dropping some. The profile shows about 160,000 clones, less than 90% of them singletons. The sequenced sample consisted of PBMCs. These receptors were taken from a woman in her twenties or thirties in good health and CMV-seronegative. The CDR3 runs from the conserved cysteine through the conserved F or W. The D gene is left open where the match is weak.

V: TRBV5-4
D: NA
length: 16
CDR3: CASSLAPMKVDYGYTF

V: TRBV19
D: NA
length: 13
CDR3: CASTDRIQETQYF

V: TRBV11-2
D: NA
length: 17
CDR3: CASSLVSGGSGAYEQYF

V: TRBV27
D: NA
length: 13
CDR3: CASRANRATEAFF

V: TRBV9
D: TRBD2
length: 15
CDR3: CASSVGTSGVYEQYF

V: TRBV9
D: NA
length: 14
CDR3: CASSPSGVYNEQFF

V: TRBV29-1
D: NA
length: 14
CDR3: CSGRTQPTYNEQFF

V: TRBV9
D: TRBD1
length: 15
CDR3: CASSVEGTGSTEAFF

V: TRBV2
D: TRBD1
length: 16
CDR3: CASSLGQGGGNQPQHF

V: TRBV2
D: TRBD2
length: 16
CDR3: CASSEALGGGANEQFF

V: TRBV29-1
D: TRBD1
length: 14
CDR3: CSAQGWDSRDEQYF

V: TRBV15
D: NA
length: 19
CDR3: CATSRDLGWPEEENTEAFF

V: TRBV5-6
D: TRBD1
length: 15
CDR3: CASSGGQGAGNTIYF

V: TRBV18
D: NA
length: 18
CDR3: CASSLNPTGGMGTDTQYF

V: TRBV5-4
D: NA
length: 13
CDR3: CASTALESDTQYF

V: TRBV12-5
D: NA
length: 15
CDR3: CASGLGRGVSTEAFF

V: TRBV28
D: NA
length: 11
CDR3: CASSRAYEQYF

V: TRBV9
D: TRBD1
length: 13
CDR3: CASSKDRDYEQYF

V: TRBV6-1
D: NA
length: 13
CDR3: CASSLRDAWTQYF

V: TRBV15
D: NA
length: 13
CDR3: CATSRDWDEKLFF

V: TRBV11-2
D: NA
length: 15
CDR3: CASSLDARDTDTQYF

V: TRBV4-3
D: NA
length: 18
CDR3: CASSQDVGPSASTDTQYF

V: TRBV15
D: TRBD2
length: 15
CDR3: CATSGRTSGNNEQFF

V: TRBV27
D: NA
length: 15
CDR3: CASSLLVAGPGEAFF

V: TRBV10-3
D: NA
length: 13
CDR3: CAIREDRSDEQFF

V: TRBV27
D: NA
length: 13
CDR3: CASSLGPYYEQYF

V: TRBV2
D: TRBD1
length: 15
CDR3: CASSEHRGLGTEAFF

V: TRBV4-1
D: NA
length: 15
CDR3: CASSQEWGAGNTIYF